This entry describes one T cell receptor (beta chain). Antigen unknown. The record originates from a study of T cell responses to AZD1222 COVID-19 vaccine. Study summary: Investigators merged groups given second doses at roughly 4 or roughly 12 weeks.

V lost 7 bases and J 0 bases, leaving 6 bases between the germline ends. CDR3 length: 12 amino acids. Germline values: CDR1 MNHEY, CDR2 SVGAGI. The table came from immunoSEQ multiplex PCR; TCRdb's copy has only in-frame clones and leaves some out. The table includes approximately 79,000 clones, roughly 88% detected once. Study-wide findings and caveats: Baseline seropositives among AZD1222 recipients totaled only five to seven. Clonal diversity may have been underestimated in mostly white British donors.

The chain recombines TRBV6-5 with TRBJ1-1; D not certain. The source material was peripheral blood, sampled on day 0 of AZD1222 vaccination. The TCR originated in an adult in good health. CDR3 sequence: CASISMNTEAFF. The CDR3 DNA reads as TGTGCCAGCATCTCCATGAACACTGAAGCTTTCTTT.